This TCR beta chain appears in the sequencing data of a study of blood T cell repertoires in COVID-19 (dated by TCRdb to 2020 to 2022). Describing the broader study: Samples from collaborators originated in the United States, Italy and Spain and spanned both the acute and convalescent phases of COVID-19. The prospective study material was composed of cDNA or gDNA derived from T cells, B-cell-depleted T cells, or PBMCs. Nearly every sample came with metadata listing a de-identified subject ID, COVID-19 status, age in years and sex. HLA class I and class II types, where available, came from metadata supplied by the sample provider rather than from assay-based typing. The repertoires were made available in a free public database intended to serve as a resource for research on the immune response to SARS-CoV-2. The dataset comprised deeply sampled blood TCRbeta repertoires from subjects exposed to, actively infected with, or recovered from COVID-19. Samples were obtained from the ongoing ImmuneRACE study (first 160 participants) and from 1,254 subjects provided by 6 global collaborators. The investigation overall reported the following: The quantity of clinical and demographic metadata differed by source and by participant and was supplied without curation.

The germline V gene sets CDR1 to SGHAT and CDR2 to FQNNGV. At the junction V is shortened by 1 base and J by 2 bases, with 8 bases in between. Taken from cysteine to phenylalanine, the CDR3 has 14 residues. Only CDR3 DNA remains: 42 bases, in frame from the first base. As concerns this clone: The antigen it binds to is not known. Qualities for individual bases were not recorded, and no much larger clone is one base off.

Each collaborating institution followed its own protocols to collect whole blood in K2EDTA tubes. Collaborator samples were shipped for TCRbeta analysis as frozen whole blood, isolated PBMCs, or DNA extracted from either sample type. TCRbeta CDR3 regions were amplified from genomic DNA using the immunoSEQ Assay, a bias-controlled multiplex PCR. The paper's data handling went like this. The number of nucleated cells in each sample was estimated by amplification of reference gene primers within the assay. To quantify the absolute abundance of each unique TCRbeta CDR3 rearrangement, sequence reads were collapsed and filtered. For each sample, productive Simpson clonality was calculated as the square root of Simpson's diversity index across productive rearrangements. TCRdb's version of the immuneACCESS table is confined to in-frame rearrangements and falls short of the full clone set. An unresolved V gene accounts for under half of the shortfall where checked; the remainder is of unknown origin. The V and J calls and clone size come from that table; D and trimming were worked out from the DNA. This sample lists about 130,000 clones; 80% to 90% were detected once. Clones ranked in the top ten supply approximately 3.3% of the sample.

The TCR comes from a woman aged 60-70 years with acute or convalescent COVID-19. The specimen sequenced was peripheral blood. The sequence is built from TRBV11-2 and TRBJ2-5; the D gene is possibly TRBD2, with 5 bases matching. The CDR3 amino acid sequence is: CASSLGTGQETQYF. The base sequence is TGTGCCAGCAGCTTAGGGACTGGGCAAGAGACCCAGTACTTC.